This paragraph reports one TCR beta chain. Trimming left V 3 bases short and J 1 base short, with 6 bases between. Germline V gene lookup returns CDR1 SGHDT and CDR2 YYEEEE. The CDR3 loop spans 13 amino acids. Authors' analysis steps: Estimates of nucleated cell counts were drawn from the amplification of reference gene primers. Sequenced by immunoSEQ multiplex PCR; TCRdb stores in-frame clones only, minus some. That table supplies the V and J calls and clone size; D and trimming were determined from the DNA. The sample has 200,000 or so clones; around 85% are singletons. The data originate from a study of blood T cell repertoires in COVID-19. About the study: Whether acute or convalescent, the COVID-19 samples came from the United States, Italy and Spain. Sample material is recorded as cDNA or gDNA derived from T cells, B-cell-depleted T cells, or PBMCs.

Sequenced material: peripheral blood. This chain connects TRBV5-6 to TRBJ2-3; D is undetermined. The origin of this receptor is a man aged 70-80 years with active or convalescent COVID-19. DNA for the CDR3: TGTGCCAGCAGCTCCCGGGGCACAGATACGCAGTATTTT. Translation: CASSSRGTDTQYF.